These 28 T cell receptor beta chains share one sample of origin, sequenced in a study of shared clonotypes between healthy human individuals. The table came from immunoSEQ multiplex PCR; TCRdb's copy has only in-frame clones and leaves some out. The sample consists of about 2.2 million clones, roughly 95% of them appearing once. Terminally differentiated effector memory CD45RA+ cells were excluded from the naive CD8 cells, which were CD45RO-negative and positively selected for CCR7. The sample consisted of naive CD8+ T cells from PBMCs. These receptors came from a young man in good health. Some clones in this sample may be carry-over from other donors' samples.

The rearrangement links TRBV4-1 to TRBJ2-7; a possible D gene is TRBD1 (6 bases). Germline V gene lookup returns CDR1 MGHRA and CDR2 YSYEKL. Trimming took off 1 base at V and 6 bases at J, with 7 bases between the two ends. This CDR3 is built from 12 residues. The CDR3 DNA reads as TGCGCCAGCAGCCAAGGGGGGCCCGAGCAGTACTTC. It encodes CASSQGGPEQYF.

The chain combines TRBV28 with TRBJ1-2; 7 bases agree with TRBD1. V shed 6 bases and J 0 bases; nucleotides not matched to a gene: 13. This CDR3 has 17 amino acids. Germline assignment: CDR1 MDHEN and CDR2 SYDVKM. The CDR3: CASRNTGTEGSNYGYTF. In nucleotides, the CDR3 is TGTGCCAGCAGGAATACCGGGACAGAGGGGTCTAACTATGGCTACACCTTC.

V gene TRBV19 combines with J gene TRBJ2-1, with D unresolved. CDR1 is LNHDA and CDR2 is SQIVND in the germline V gene (reference sequence). V was trimmed by 5 bases and J by 7 bases, leaving 6 bases between them. CDR3 length: 11 residues. The CDR3 region has the DNA TGTGCCAGTAGTGAGCTTAATGAGCAGTTCTTC. It is translated as CASSELNEQFF.

J is TRBJ2-3 and V is TRBV10-2; 11 bases match TRBD2. V dropped 4 bases and J dropped 1; count of bases not matched to a gene: 1. Germline CDR1 is WSHSY and CDR2 is SAAADI. The CDR3 runs 15 residues. CDR3 sequence: CASSAGLAGTDTQYF. The CDR3 bases are TGCGCCAGCAGTGCGGGACTAGCGGGCACAGATACGCAGTATTTT.

Concerning this clone itself: Other DNA sequences in the same sample also yield this CDR3. The J gene is TRBJ2-2, the V gene TRBV11-2; D is ambiguous. Germline CDR1 SGHAT, CDR2 FQNNGV. This CDR3 has 11 amino acids. Between the trimmed V and J ends, which lost 7 bases and 6 bases, there was a span of 6 bases. This chain's CDR3 is CASTRAGELFF. The CDR3 coding sequence is TGTGCCAGCACAAGGGCCGGGGAGCTGTTTTTT.

The chain joins TRBV27 to TRBJ2-7, with D unresolved. Germline V CDR1 and CDR2: MNHEY, SMNVEV (reference sequence). Trimming took 3 bases from V and 0 from J, leaving 12 bases between them. This CDR3 comprises 15 residues. The CDR3 sequence is CASSFYQGGSYEQYF. As DNA, the CDR3 is TGTGCCAGCAGTTTTTATCAAGGCGGCTCCTACGAGCAGTACTTC.

This clone was recorded once. The chain uses TRBV6-6 and TRBJ2-1; the D gene is possibly TRBD1 (6 bases). The germline V gene encodes CDR1 MNHNY and CDR2 SVGAGI (reference sequence). CDR3 length equals 12 residues. The germline V and J ends were trimmed by 4 bases and 6 bases, with 7 bases remaining between them. The CDR3 protein is CASSLDSNEQFF. Written as DNA, the CDR3 is TGTGCCAGCAGTTTGGACAGCAATGAGCAGTTCTTC.

The rearrangement uses TRBV5-1 and TRBJ2-2, with D possibly matching TRBD2 (5 bases). V was pared by 3 bases and J by 0 bases, with 12 bases between. Germline CDR1 reads SGHRS; CDR2 reads YFSETQ. This CDR3 has 16 residues. CDR3 DNA sequence: TGCGCCAGCAGCTCGGGGAGCCGGGCGAACACCGGGGAGCTGTTTTTT. This encodes CASSSGSRANTGELFF. The full variable domain, in which reference TRBV5-1 and TRBJ2-2 provide the parts outside the CDR3, is KAGVTQTPRYLIKTRGQQVTLSCSPISGHRSVSWYQQTPGQGLQFLFEYFSETQRNKGNFPGRFSGRQFSNSRSEMNVSTLELGDSALYLCASSSGSRANTGELFFGEGSRLTVL.

The chain has TRBV19 and TRBJ2-1; 8 nucleotides agree with TRBD2. Trimming at V came to 5 bases and at J to 9 bases, leaving 9 bases not matched to a gene. The V gene's germline CDR1 is LNHDA and CDR2 SQIVND (reference sequence). The CDR3 covers 14 residues. CDR3 in amino acids: CASSLPGTRVEQFF. The CDR3 DNA is TGTGCCAGTAGTCTTCCCGGGACTAGAGTTGAGCAGTTCTTC.

The V call is TRBV18, the J call TRBJ1-2, with no clear D. The CDR3 has 14 residues. Per the germline V gene, CDR1 is KGHSH and CDR2 is LQKENI. V was trimmed by 0 bases and J by 7 bases, leaving 12 bases between them. The DNA for the CDR3 is TGTGCCAGCTCACCACCGTTTAAAGGGAGTGGCTACACCTTC. This gives the protein CASSPPFKGSGYTF.

The chain uses TRBV15 and TRBJ2-7, with unresolved D. V shed 4 bases and J shed 0 bases, with 10 bases lying between them. In germline, CDR1 is LNHNV, CDR2 YYDKDF (reference sequence). This CDR3 has 14 amino acids. In DNA form, the CDR3 reads TGTGCCACCAGCAATGGCCGTAGCTCCTACGAGCAGTACTTC. The encoded protein is CATSNGRSSYEQYF.

The chain's CDR3 is CASSLVDRNTEAFF. As DNA, the CDR3 is TGTGCCAGCAGCTTAGTCGACAGGAACACTGAAGCTTTCTTT. The chain has TRBV7-9 and TRBJ1-1, with D tentatively TRBD1 (5 bases). The CDR3 covers 14 residues. V was pared by 1 base and J by 1 base, with 7 bases between. Germline V CDR1 and CDR2: SEHNR, FQNEAQ (reference sequence).

The DNA for the CDR3 is TGCGCCAGCAGCCAAGTACAGGGGAACACTGAAGCTTTCTTT. This gives the protein CASSQVQGNTEAFF. The chain combines TRBV4-1 with TRBJ1-1; tentative D call: TRBD1 (6 bases). The germline gives CDR1 MGHRA, CDR2 YSYEKL. The length of the CDR3 is 14 residues. Between the trimmed V and J ends, which lost 1 base and 1 base, there was a span of 7 bases.

This chain connects TRBV7-8 to TRBJ2-7; D gene unclear. V shed 1 base and J shed 4 bases, with 8 bases lying between them. This CDR3 is 13 amino acids long. Germline lookup yields CDR1 SGHVS and CDR2 FQNEAQ. The CDR3 nucleotides read TGTGCCAGCAGCTTAGGCCCTAGGTACGAGCAGTACTTC. As protein: CASSLGPRYEQYF.

Notes on this clone: The sample carries other DNA sequences with the same CDR3. The chain couples TRBV28 to TRBJ1-3; 7 bases match TRBD1. CDR1 is MDHEN, CDR2 SYDVKM, per germline. With 6 bases clipped from V and 2 bases from J, the junction kept 4 bases outside the gene matches. The CDR3 sequence is 14 residues long. The CDR3 sequence: CASSPDRAGNTIYF. CDR3 sequence (DNA): TGTGCCAGCAGCCCCGACAGGGCTGGAAACACCATATATTTT. The whole variable domain, remainder taken from reference TRBV28 and TRBJ1-3, is DVKVTQSSRYLVKRTGEKVFLECVQDMDHENMFWYRQDPGLGLRLIYFSYDVKMKEKGDIPEGYSVSREKKERFSLILESASTNQTSMYLCASSPDRAGNTIYFGEGSWLTVV.

The rearrangement links TRBV18 to TRBJ2-2, with D perhaps assigned TRBD1 or TRBD2 (6 bases each). CDR3 length: 17 amino acids. V lost 0 bases, J lost 2 bases, and 13 bases lay in between. Germline CDR1 reads KGHSH; CDR2 reads LQKENI. For the CDR3, the DNA is TGTGCCAGCTCACCACCGAATGGCGGGACAAACACCGGGGAGCTGTTTTTT. Protein: CASSPPNGGTNTGELFF.

This sequence joins TRBV11-2 and TRBJ1-2; unclear D gene. Germline CDR1 and CDR2: SGHAT and FQNNGV. The CDR3 runs to 13 residues. V shed 7 bases and J shed 8 bases, with 17 bases lying between them. CDR3 amino acids: CASTEGPSRGYTF. The DNA for the CDR3 is TGTGCCAGCACCGAGGGCCCCTCTCGGGGCTACACCTTC.

The chain carries TRBV27 and TRBJ1-2; 8 bases map to TRBD1. CDR1 is MNHEY and CDR2 is SMNVEV in the germline V gene (reference sequence). The CDR3 loop spans 15 amino acids. V shed 6 bases, J shed 2 bases, and the junction held 8 bases outside the gene matches. The CDR3 nucleotides read TGTGCCAGCAGGCAGAGGACAGGGATAAACTATGGCTACACCTTC. Protein product: CASRQRTGINYGYTF.

The V and J genes are TRBV5-6 and TRBJ2-1, with D perhaps being TRBD1 or TRBD2 (6 bases each). The V end was cut by 9 bases, the J end by 7 bases, with 14 bases between. CDR1 and CDR2 from the germline V gene are SGHDT and YYEEEE. The CDR3 sequence is 12 residues long. This chain's CDR3 is CATKGGSNEQFF. The CDR3 bases are TGTGCCACCAAGGGGGGCTCAAATGAGCAGTTCTTC.

The V and J genes are TRBV9 and TRBJ1-1; weak D call: TRBD1 (5 bases). Germline CDR1 is SGDLS and CDR2 is YYNGEE. The CDR3 length is 13 residues. Trimming removed 0 bases at V and 5 bases at J, with 8 bases between. CDR3 region: CASSVGDSTEAFF. CDR3 nucleotides: TGTGCCAGCAGCGTAGGGGACTCGACTGAAGCTTTCTTT.

The chain recombines TRBV10-2 with TRBJ2-1; no reliable D call. Germline CDR1 WSHSY, CDR2 SAAADI. This CDR3 spans 11 amino acids. V was shortened by 8 bases and J by 2 bases, with 4 bases between the two germline ends. Here the CDR3 reads CASGPYNEQFF. In DNA, the CDR3 is TGCGCCAGCGGCCCCTACAATGAGCAGTTCTTC.

The gene calls are TRBV27 and TRBJ2-7; TRBD1 aligns across 8 bases. V was pared by 6 bases and J by 2 bases, with 9 bases of the junction left unmatched. Germline V CDR1 and CDR2: MNHEY, SMNVEV (reference sequence). The CDR3 is 15 amino acids. The CDR3 region is CASSDGTGSPYEQYF. The CDR3 DNA reads TGTGCCAGCAGCGATGGGACAGGTTCGCCCTACGAGCAGTACTTC.

V and J are TRBV7-6 and TRBJ2-7; TRBD2 is a possible D gene (6 bases). CDR1 and CDR2 from the germline V gene are SGHVS and FNYEAQ. The length of the CDR3 is 16 residues. V was cut by 1 base and J by 4 bases, with 17 bases left in between. The CDR3: CASSLEAGLTKYEQYF. As DNA, the CDR3 is TGTGCCAGCAGCTTAGAGGCTGGACTAACCAAGTACGAGCAGTACTTC.

V is TRBV20-1 and J is TRBJ1-2, with 9 nucleotides matching TRBD1. This CDR3 spans 11 amino acids. J was trimmed by 6 bases and V by 5 bases; bases with no gene match: 1. The germline CDR1 and CDR2 sequences are DFQATT and SNEGSKA (reference sequence). The CDR3 spells CSARTGDGYTF. The CDR3 DNA reads TGCAGTGCTCGGACAGGGGATGGCTACACCTTC.

This sequence joins TRBV28 and TRBJ1-3, with a tentative D call TRBD1 (6 bases). This CDR3 comprises 15 residues. The ends were cut back, 9 bases at V and 0 bases at J, with 15 bases in the middle. Germline V lookup: CDR1 MDHEN, CDR2 SYDVKM. CDR3 sequence (DNA): TGTGCCAGACACCCGGACAGCCGCTCTGGAAACACCATATATTTT. Translating gives CARHPDSRSGNTIYF.

This chain connects TRBV27 to TRBJ2-1; D may be TRBD1 or TRBD2 (5 bases each). Germline V gene lookup returns CDR1 MNHEY and CDR2 SMNVEV (reference sequence). This CDR3 is 13 amino acids long. V dropped 9 bases and J dropped 9 bases, with 18 bases sitting between them. The CDR3: CARIEPGDAEQFF. The CDR3 bases are TGTGCCAGGATAGAGCCCGGGGACGCTGAGCAGTTCTTC.

This clone was counted once. This chain links TRBV19 with TRBJ2-5, with 10 bases that match TRBD2. The CDR3 loop spans 16 amino acids. From germline, CDR1 is LNHDA and CDR2 SQIVND (reference sequence). With 7 bases clipped from V and 5 bases from J, the junction kept 13 bases outside the gene matches. CDR3 sequence (DNA): TGTGCCAGTAAGATGGCTAGCGGGAGTCGGTGGGAGACCCAGTACTTC. It encodes CASKMASGSRWETQYF.

The chain employs TRBV28 and TRBJ2-1, with TRBD2 as a possible D gene (6 bases). The CDR3 runs 13 residues. V lost 4 bases and J lost 6, with 10 bases in between. The germline V gene encodes CDR1 MDHEN and CDR2 SYDVKM. The CDR3 region has the DNA TGTGCCAGCAGTTACGGAGGGTCCAATGAGCAGTTCTTC. The encoded protein is CASSYGGSNEQFF.